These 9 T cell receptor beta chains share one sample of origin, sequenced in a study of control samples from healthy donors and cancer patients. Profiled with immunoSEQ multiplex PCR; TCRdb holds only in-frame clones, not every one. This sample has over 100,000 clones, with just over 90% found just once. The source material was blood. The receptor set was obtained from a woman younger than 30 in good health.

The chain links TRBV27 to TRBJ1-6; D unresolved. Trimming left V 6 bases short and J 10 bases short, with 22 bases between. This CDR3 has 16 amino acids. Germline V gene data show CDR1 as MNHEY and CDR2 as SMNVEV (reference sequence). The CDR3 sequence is CASRATLYGVGSPLHF. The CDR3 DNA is TGTGCCAGCAGGGCCACGTTGTATGGAGTCGGCTCACCCCTCCACTTT.

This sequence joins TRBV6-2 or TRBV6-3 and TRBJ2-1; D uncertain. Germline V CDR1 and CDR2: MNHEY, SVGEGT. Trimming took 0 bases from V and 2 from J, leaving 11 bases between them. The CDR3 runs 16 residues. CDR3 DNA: TGTGCCAGCAGTTACTCGACCCAAGGACCCTACAATGAGCAGTTCTTC. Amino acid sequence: CASSYSTQGPYNEQFF.

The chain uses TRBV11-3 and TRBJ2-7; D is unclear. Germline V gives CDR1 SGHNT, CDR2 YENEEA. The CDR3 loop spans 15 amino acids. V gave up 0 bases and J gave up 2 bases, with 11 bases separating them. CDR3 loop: CASSLEFGPTYEQYF. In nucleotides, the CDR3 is TGTGCCAGCAGCTTAGAATTTGGTCCTACCTACGAGCAGTACTTC.

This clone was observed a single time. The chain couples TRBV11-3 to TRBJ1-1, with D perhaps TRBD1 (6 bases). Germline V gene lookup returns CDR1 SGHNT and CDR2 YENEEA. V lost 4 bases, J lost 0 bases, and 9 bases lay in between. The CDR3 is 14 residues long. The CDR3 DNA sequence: TGTGCCAGCAGCTCTGGGGGCCTGAACACTGAAGCTTTCTTT. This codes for CASSSGGLNTEAFF.

CDR3: CASSIGYTEAFF. The CDR3 nucleotides read TGTGCCAGTAGTATTGGGTACACTGAAGCTTTCTTT. This rearrangement joins TRBV19 to TRBJ1-1; D remains unclear. The CDR3 runs 12 residues. The germline CDR1 and CDR2 sequences are LNHDA and SQIVND (reference sequence). V lost 3 bases to trimming and J lost 3 bases, with 5 bases between them.

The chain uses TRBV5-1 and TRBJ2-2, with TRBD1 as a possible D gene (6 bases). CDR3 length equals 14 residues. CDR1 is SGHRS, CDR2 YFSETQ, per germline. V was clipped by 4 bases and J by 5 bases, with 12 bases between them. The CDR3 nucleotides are TGCGCCAGCAGCATCTCGGACAGAACCGGGGAGCTGTTTTTT. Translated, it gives CASSISDRTGELFF.

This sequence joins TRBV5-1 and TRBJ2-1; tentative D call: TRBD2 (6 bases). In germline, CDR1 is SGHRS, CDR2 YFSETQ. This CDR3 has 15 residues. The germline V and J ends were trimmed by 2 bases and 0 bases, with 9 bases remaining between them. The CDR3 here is CASSFGGASYNEQFF. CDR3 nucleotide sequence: TGCGCCAGCAGCTTCGGCGGGGCCTCCTACAATGAGCAGTTCTTC. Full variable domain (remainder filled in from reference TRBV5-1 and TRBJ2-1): KAGVTQTPRYLIKTRGQQVTLSCSPISGHRSVSWYQQTPGQGLQFLFEYFSETQRNKGNFPGRFSGRQFSNSRSEMNVSTLELGDSALYLCASSFGGASYNEQFFGPGTRLTVL.

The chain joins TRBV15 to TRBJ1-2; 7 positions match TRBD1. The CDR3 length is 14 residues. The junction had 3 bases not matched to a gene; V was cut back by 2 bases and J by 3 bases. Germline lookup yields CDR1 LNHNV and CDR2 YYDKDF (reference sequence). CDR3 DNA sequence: TGTGCCACCAGCAGATACGACAGGGACTATGGCTACACCTTC. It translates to CATSRYDRDYGYTF.

CDR3 residues: CASSSQGASAETQYF. For the CDR3, the DNA is TGTGCCAGCAGTTCACAGGGGGCGAGCGCTGAGACCCAGTACTTC. This chain connects TRBV6-5 to TRBJ2-5; TRBD1 agrees at 9 bases. The CDR3 is made up of 15 amino acids. Germline-derived CDR1 and CDR2 are MNHEY and SVGAGI. The V segment lost 4 bases and the J segment 5 bases; nucleotides outside the gene matches: 8.